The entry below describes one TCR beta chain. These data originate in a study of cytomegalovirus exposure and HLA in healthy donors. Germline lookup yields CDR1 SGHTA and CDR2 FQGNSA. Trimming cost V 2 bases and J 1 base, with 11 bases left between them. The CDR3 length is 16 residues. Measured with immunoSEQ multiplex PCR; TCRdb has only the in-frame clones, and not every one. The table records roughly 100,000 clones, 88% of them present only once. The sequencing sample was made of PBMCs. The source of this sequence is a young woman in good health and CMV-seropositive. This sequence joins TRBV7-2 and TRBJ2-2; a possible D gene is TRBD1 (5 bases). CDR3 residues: CASSLRLQGNTGELFF. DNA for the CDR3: TGTGCCAGCAGCTTAAGGTTGCAGGGGAACACCGGGGAGCTGTTTTTT. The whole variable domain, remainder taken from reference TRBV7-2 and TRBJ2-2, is GAGVSQSPSNKVTEKGKDVELRCDPISGHTALYWYRQSLGQGLEFLIYFQGNSAPDKSGLPSDRFSAERTGGSVSTLTIQRTQQEDSAVYLCASSLRLQGNTGELFFGEGSRLTVL.